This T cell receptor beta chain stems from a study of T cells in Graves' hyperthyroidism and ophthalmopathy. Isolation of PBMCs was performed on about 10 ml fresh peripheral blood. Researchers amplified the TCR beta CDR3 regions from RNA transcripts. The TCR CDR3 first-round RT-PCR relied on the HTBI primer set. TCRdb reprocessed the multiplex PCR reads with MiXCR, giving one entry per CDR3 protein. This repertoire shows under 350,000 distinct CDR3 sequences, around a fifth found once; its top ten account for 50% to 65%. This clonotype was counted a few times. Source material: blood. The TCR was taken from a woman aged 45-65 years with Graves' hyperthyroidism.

The CDR3 loop is CASSLGDRGLGKLFF. DNA of the CDR3: TGTGCCAGCAGCTTAGGGGACAGGGGGTTGGGAAAACTGTTTTTT. V and J are TRBV11-2 and TRBJ1-4, with 11 bases fitting TRBD1. Losses at the gene ends were 1 base for V and 10 bases for J; bases not matched to a gene: 5. The germline gives CDR1 SGHAT, CDR2 FQNNGV. This CDR3 is built from 15 residues.